This T cell receptor beta chain was captured by sequencing in a study of cytomegalovirus exposure and HLA in healthy donors. The PCR had 60 Vbeta and 13 Jbeta primers. Profiled with immunoSEQ multiplex PCR; TCRdb holds only in-frame clones, not every one. This table has under 150,000 clones, 80% appearing once. This clone came up a few times. This CDR3 comprises 13 residues. Germline CDR1 is MDHEN and CDR2 is SYDVKM. Trimming removed 10 bases from V and 3 bases from J, with 13 bases in between. The sequencing sample was made of PBMCs. This chain connects TRBV28 to TRBJ1-5; no firm D call. The sequence came from a woman aged 40 to 55 in good health and CMV-seronegative. DNA of the CDR3: TGTGCCACCGTGAAGGACTTCAATCAGCCCCAGCATTTT. Translation: CATVKDFNQPQHF.